Listed here are 5 T cell receptor beta chains from one sample, sequenced in a study of T cell repertoires in aging, cancer and after chemotherapy. The template was genomic DNA from peripheral blood, not RNA. Rearranged V-D-J TRB sequences were amplified with a mixed TRB-A/B primer pool. TCRdb called the multiplex PCR reads again in MiXCR, with one record for every CDR3 protein. Here the sample spans some 11,000 distinct CDR3 sequences, 40% to 45% being singletons. The sequencing input was blood. All receptors come from a human donor in good health.

A few counts support this clonotype. The rearrangement joins TRBV24-1 to TRBJ2-1, with D perhaps assigned TRBD1 or TRBD2 (5 bases each). The CDR3 has 16 residues. V was clipped by 1 base and J by 7 bases, with 16 bases between them. Germline values: CDR1 KGHDR, CDR2 SFDVKD. As DNA, the CDR3 is TGTGCCACCAGTGATTTAGGGGCAGGTGAGGGAAATGAGCAGTTCTTC. Translated, it gives CATSDLGAGEGNEQFF.

V usage is TRBV6-5 and J usage is TRBJ2-3, with 8 bases fitting TRBD1. V lost 6 bases, J lost 4 bases, and 9 bases stayed unmatched. CDR1 and CDR2 (germline): MNHEY, SVGAGI. This CDR3 is built from 15 residues. In nucleotides, the CDR3 is TGTGCCAGCAGCCCCGGACAGGGAGTCGCAGATACGCAGTATTTT. The encoded protein is CASSPGQGVADTQYF.

The chain joins TRBV19 to TRBJ2-6; D not certain. The ends were cut back, 6 bases at V and 0 bases at J, with 3 bases in the middle. CDR3 length: 13 amino acids. Per the germline V gene, CDR1 is LNHDA and CDR2 is SQIVND (reference sequence). The CDR3 is CASRYSGANVLTF. In nucleotides, the CDR3 is TGTGCCAGTAGATACTCTGGGGCCAACGTCCTGACTTTC.

This clonotype was recorded a few times. V is TRBV30 and J is TRBJ1-6; TRBD1 matches at 7 bases. CDR1 and CDR2 from the germline V gene are GTSNPN and SVGIG (reference sequence). V lost 1 base to trimming and J lost 7 bases; unmatched junction nucleotides: 4. The length of the CDR3 is 14 residues. The CDR3 DNA is TGTGCCTGGAGTGCGGGACAGACAAATTCACCCCTCCACTTT. Translated: CAWSAGQTNSPLHF.

The chain recombines TRBV7-6 with TRBJ1-6; no definite D call. The CDR3 contains 17 residues. The germline V gene encodes CDR1 SGHVS and CDR2 FNYEAQ. Trimming took off 6 bases at V and 7 bases at J, with 22 bases between the two ends. CDR3 nucleotide sequence: TGTGCCAGCAGTCAAGAGGCGGTAGGCAGGTCGAATTCACCCCTCCACTTT. Translating it yields CASSQEAVGRSNSPLHF.